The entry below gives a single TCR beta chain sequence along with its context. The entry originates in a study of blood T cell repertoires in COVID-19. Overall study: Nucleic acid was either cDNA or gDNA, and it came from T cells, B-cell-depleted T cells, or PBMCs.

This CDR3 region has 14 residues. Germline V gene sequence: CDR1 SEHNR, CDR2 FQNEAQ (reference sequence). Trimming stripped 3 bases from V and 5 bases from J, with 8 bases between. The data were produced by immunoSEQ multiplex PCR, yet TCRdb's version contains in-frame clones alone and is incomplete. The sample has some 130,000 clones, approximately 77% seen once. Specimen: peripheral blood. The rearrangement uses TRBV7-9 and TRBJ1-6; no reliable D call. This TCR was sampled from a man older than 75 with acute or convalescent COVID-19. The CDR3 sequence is CASSLSGNNSPLHF. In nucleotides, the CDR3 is TGTGCCAGCAGCTTGTCGGGAAATAATTCACCCCTCCACTTT.